These 29 T cell receptor beta chains share one sample of origin, sequenced in a study of blood T cell repertoires in COVID-19. TCRdb's table, derived via immunoSEQ multiplex PCR, lists solely in-frame clones and lacks some. The sample holds over 350,000 clones; about 88% are singletons and the top ten take more than 1%. The specimen was PBMCs or T cells enriched from blood (not recorded which). All receptors derive from a woman younger than 35 who had recovered from COVID-19.

This sequence joins TRBV4-3 and TRBJ2-3; 12 positions agree with TRBD2. This CDR3 is 19 amino acids long. Looked up from germline, CDR1 is LGHNA and CDR2 is YSLEER. Unmatched junction bases numbered 11, after V lost 4 bases and J lost 0 bases. In DNA form, the CDR3 reads TGCGCCAGCAGCCGGGGACTAGCGGGTGGGCATGGTAGCACAGATACGCAGTATTTT. Its translation: CASSRGLAGGHGSTDTQYF.

This chain uses TRBV4-1 with TRBJ1-2; 9 bases are a match to TRBD1. The CDR3 extends over 16 amino acids. After removal of 0 bases from V and 5 bases from J, the junction contained 7 bases not matched to a gene. Germline V gene sequence: CDR1 MGHRA, CDR2 YSYEKL. The CDR3 DNA is TGCGCCAGCAGCCAAGATAGGGGGACAGGGAAGTATGGCTACACCTTC. It specifies CASSQDRGTGKYGYTF.

This clone was found once. The V and J genes are TRBV15 and TRBJ2-3, with 8 positions matching TRBD2. The CDR3 has 18 amino acids. CDR1 and CDR2 from the germline V gene are LNHNV and YYDKDF (reference sequence). V shed 1 base, J shed 1 base, and the junction held 10 bases outside the gene matches. The CDR3 protein is CATSRGQYGGAGTDTQYF. CDR3 bases: TGTGCCACCAGCAGAGGTCAGTACGGGGGGGCCGGCACAGATACGCAGTATTTT.

The chain couples TRBV10-3 to TRBJ2-3, with 10 bases aligning to TRBD2. V was pared by 4 bases and J by 0 bases, with 4 bases of the junction left unmatched. The CDR3 has 16 amino acids. CDR1 is ENHRY and CDR2 is SYGVKD in the germline V gene. The CDR3 DNA is TGTGCCATCAGTGTGGTAGCGGGGGGCAGCACAGATACGCAGTATTTT. Translating it yields CAISVVAGGSTDTQYF.

V usage is TRBV6-6 and J usage is TRBJ1-6, with D perhaps TRBD1 (6 bases). CDR1 MNHNY and CDR2 SVGAGI come from the germline V gene (reference sequence). With 7 bases removed from V and 10 bases from J, the gap between germline ends came to 20 bases. CDR3 length: 15 amino acids. As DNA, the CDR3 is TGTGCCAGCACCAAGAAAGGGGGGGCGGACTCACCCCTCCACTTT. Translation: CASTKKGGADSPLHF.

CDR3 loop: CASSLVVTGHYGYTF. The CDR3 nucleotides are TGTGCCAGCAGCTTGGTTGTGACAGGTCATTATGGCTACACCTTC. The chain couples TRBV5-6 to TRBJ1-2; D is possibly TRBD1 (6 bases). V lost 0 bases to trimming and J lost 5 bases, with 14 bases between them. The CDR3 spans 15 residues. Germline lookup yields CDR1 SGHDT and CDR2 YYEEEE.

The chain joins TRBV7-3 to TRBJ1-2; the D is unclear. V gave up 4 bases and J gave up 3 bases, with 9 bases separating them. This CDR3 is 13 amino acids long. Germline CDR1 is SGHTA and CDR2 is FQGTGA. The CDR3 region is CASSSGMDYGYTF. The CDR3 DNA reads as TGTGCCAGCAGCTCGGGGATGGACTATGGCTACACCTTC.

Comments on this clone: At one end, the junction sequence differs from germline, possibly due to a read error. The chain couples TRBV5-1 to TRBJ1-6; 11 bases line up with TRBD1. This CDR3 comprises 18 residues. CDR1 is SGHRS, CDR2 YFSETQ, per germline. CDR3 in amino acids: CASTLDRGQGSYNSPLHF. In nucleotides, the CDR3 is TGCGCCAGCACCTTGGACAGGGGGCAGGGCTCCTATAATTCACCCCTCCACTTT. The entire variable domain, with the rest obtained from reference TRBV5-1 and TRBJ1-6, is as follows: KAGVTQTPRYLIKTRGQQVTLSCSPISGHRSVSWYQQTPGQGLQFLFEYFSETQRNKGNFPGRFSGRQFSNSRSEMNVSTLELGDSALYLCASTLDRGQGSYNSPLHFGNGTRLTVT.

A few counts support this clone. The chain uses TRBV19 and TRBJ1-4; 7 positions match TRBD1. Germline CDR1 LNHDA, CDR2 SQIVND (reference sequence). V lost 3 bases to trimming and J lost 4 bases; unmatched junction nucleotides: 8. The CDR3 runs to 16 residues. CDR3 sequence reads: CASSIKRRQGNEKLFF. The CDR3 nucleotides are TGTGCCAGTAGTATCAAACGGCGACAGGGTAATGAAAAACTGTTTTTT.

The chain is built from TRBV15 and TRBJ2-5; D is perhaps TRBD2 (6 bases). In germline, CDR1 is LNHNV, CDR2 YYDKDF (reference sequence). V was trimmed by 2 bases and J by 1 base, leaving 14 bases between them. There are 16 residues in the CDR3. CDR3 sequence reads: CATSRIAELTQETQYF. In nucleotides, the CDR3 is TGTGCCACCAGCAGAATAGCGGAGCTAACCCAAGAGACCCAGTACTTC.

The V and J genes are TRBV10-1 and TRBJ2-7; D ambiguous. V dropped 6 bases and J dropped 3 bases, with 9 bases sitting between them. The CDR3 totals 12 residues. Per the germline V gene, CDR1 is WNHNN and CDR2 is SYGVQD (reference sequence). The CDR3, as DNA: TGCGCCAGCAGAAATTACAGCTACGAGCAGTACTTC. Encoded protein: CASRNYSYEQYF.

This rearrangement joins TRBV27 to TRBJ2-7, with D perhaps matching TRBD1 (6 bases). CDR3 size: 14 residues. Trimming cost V 0 bases and J 0 bases, with 6 bases left between them. Germline assignment: CDR1 MNHEY and CDR2 SMNVEV (reference sequence). The CDR3: CASSLSQGSYEQYF. The CDR3 DNA reads TGTGCCAGCAGTTTATCACAGGGCTCCTACGAGCAGTACTTC.

The gene calls are TRBV7-9 and TRBJ2-5, with TRBD2 as a possible D gene (7 bases). This CDR3 has 15 amino acids. The germline gives CDR1 SEHNR, CDR2 FQNEAQ (reference sequence). V was trimmed by 1 base and J by 4 bases, leaving 13 bases between them. The CDR3 nucleotides read TGTGCCAGCAGCTTAGGGTCGCGGGGGCGAGAGACCCAGTACTTC. It codes for CASSLGSRGRETQYF.

V and J are TRBV18 and TRBJ1-2, with TRBD1 matching over 10 bases. Germline loops: CDR1 KGHSH, CDR2 LQKENI. The junction had 5 bases not matched to a gene; V was cut back by 2 bases and J by 8 bases. The CDR3 runs 14 residues. In DNA form, the CDR3 reads TGTGCCAGCTCACCAACGGGGACAGGGGAGGGCTACACCTTC. Its protein is CASSPTGTGEGYTF.

The gene calls are TRBV7-9 and TRBJ2-7; TRBD2 might be the D (7 bases). CDR3 size: 15 residues. V shed 7 bases and J shed 0 bases, with 16 bases lying between them. Per the germline V gene, CDR1 is SEHNR and CDR2 is FQNEAQ (reference sequence). The CDR3 sequence is CASTSGGGYSYEQYF. CDR3 DNA sequence: TGTGCCAGCACGTCCGGCGGGGGCTACTCCTACGAGCAGTACTTC. The whole variable domain, filled in from reference TRBV7-9 and TRBJ2-7, reads DTGVSQNPRHKITKRGQNVTFRCDPISEHNRLYWYRQTLGQGPEFLTYFQNEAQLEKSRLLSDRFSAERPKGSFSTLEIQRTEQGDSAMYLCASTSGGGYSYEQYFGPGTRLTVT.

This chain links TRBV5-4 with TRBJ1-2; D remains ambiguous. The CDR3 has 12 amino acids. Germline CDR1 is SGHNT and CDR2 is YYREEE (reference sequence). V was trimmed by 0 bases and J by 6 bases, leaving 6 bases between them. The CDR3 loop reads CASSLDSNGYTF. DNA of the CDR3: TGTGCCAGCAGCTTGGACTCTAATGGCTACACCTTC.

The V and J genes are TRBV29-1 and TRBJ2-1; TRBD2 is a possible D gene (5 bases). The germline V and J ends were trimmed by 4 bases and 0 bases, with 10 bases remaining between them. This CDR3 is built from 14 residues. Germline V gene lookup returns CDR1 SQVTM and CDR2 ANQGSEA. The CDR3 reads CSVAGSSSYNEQFF. DNA of the CDR3: TGCAGCGTTGCGGGGAGCAGCTCCTACAATGAGCAGTTCTTC.

In its sample, this clone was seen once. The J gene is TRBJ1-1, the V gene TRBV2, with 10 bases matching TRBD1. Losses at the gene ends were 6 bases for V and 3 bases for J; bases not matched to a gene: 10. This CDR3 is 16 amino acids long. Germline-derived CDR1 and CDR2 are SNHLY and FYNNEI. CDR3 amino acids: CASSLTDRGLDTEAFF. The CDR3 DNA follows: TGTGCCAGCAGCCTTACGGACAGGGGGTTAGACACTGAAGCTTTCTTT.

This chain joins TRBV15 and TRBJ1-1; D uncertain. This CDR3 comprises 14 residues. Trimming took 1 base from V and 1 from J, leaving 7 bases between them. CDR1 LNHNV and CDR2 YYDKDF come from the germline V gene (reference sequence). The CDR3 nucleotides read TGTGCCACCAGCAGAGTCGGAGCGAACACTGAAGCTTTCTTT. It is translated as CATSRVGANTEAFF.

The chain combines TRBV15 with TRBJ1-2, with a weak D call TRBD1 (5 bases). This CDR3 has 15 residues. V was clipped by 3 bases and J by 2 bases, with 13 bases between them. Germline CDR1 is LNHNV and CDR2 is YYDKDF (reference sequence). The CDR3 DNA sequence: TGTGCCACCAGCAGGGGGTCGTGGGGCAACTATGGCTACACCTTC. This encodes CATSRGSWGNYGYTF.

The chain recombines TRBV5-1 with TRBJ1-3; possibly TRBD1 for D (6 bases). CDR1 SGHRS and CDR2 YFSETQ come from the germline V gene. With 0 bases removed from V and 0 bases from J, the gap between germline ends came to 13 bases. The CDR3 runs 17 residues. CDR3 loop: CASSLERGANSGNTIYF. CDR3 coding DNA: TGCGCCAGCAGCTTGGAGCGGGGGGCGAACTCTGGAAACACCATATATTTT.

The chain is built from TRBV19 and TRBJ1-2; D is ambiguous. Germline V lookup: CDR1 LNHDA, CDR2 SQIVND (reference sequence). V was shortened by 4 bases and J by 2 bases, with 14 bases between the two germline ends. The CDR3 has 15 amino acids. CDR3 in DNA: TGTGCCAGTAGTACTACAGAGCTCGAGAACTATGGCTACACCTTC. This translates into CASSTTELENYGYTF. Full variable domain (missing parts from reference TRBV19 and TRBJ1-2): DGGITQSPKYLFRKEGQNVTLSCEQNLNHDAMYWYRQDPGQGLRLIYYSQIVNDFQKGDIAEGYSVSREKKESFPLTVTSAQKNPTAFYLCASSTTELENYGYTFGSGTRLTVV.

The J gene is TRBJ1-1, the V gene TRBV27, with a weak D call TRBD1 (6 bases). CDR3 length: 15 residues. The germline CDR1 and CDR2 sequences are MNHEY and SMNVEV (reference sequence). V lost 4 bases to trimming and J lost 0 bases, with 12 bases between them. The CDR3 region has the DNA TGTGCCAGCAGTTCCGGACAGAGCATGAACACTGAAGCTTTCTTT. This gives the protein CASSSGQSMNTEAFF.

The chain is built from TRBV30 and TRBJ2-1, with D maybe TRBD2 (6 bases). Trimming took off 0 bases at V and 13 bases at J, with 10 bases between the two ends. The CDR3 contains 11 residues. The germline CDR1 and CDR2 sequences are GTSNPN and SVGIG (reference sequence). The CDR3 protein is CAWSVGGSQFF. The CDR3 nucleotides read TGTGCCTGGAGTGTGGGGGGAAGCCAGTTCTTC.

V usage is TRBV6-2 or TRBV6-3 and J usage is TRBJ1-5; D might be TRBD1 (5 bases). CDR1 MNHEY and CDR2 SVGEGT come from the germline V gene. The CDR3 sequence is 14 residues long. Trimming shortened V by 6 bases and J by 6 bases, and 15 bases separated the two germline ends. CDR3: CASSLLGGTQPQHF. The CDR3 nucleotides are TGTGCCAGCAGCCTGCTGGGGGGAACTCAGCCCCAGCATTTT.

The rearrangement joins TRBV7-9 to TRBJ2-7, with 10 bases lining up with TRBD1. J gave up 5 bases and V 5 bases, and 6 bases lay outside the gene matches. Germline-derived CDR1 and CDR2 are SEHNR and FQNEAQ (reference sequence). This CDR3 is built from 14 residues. The CDR3, as DNA: TGTGCCAGCAGCGCGGACAGGGGGTTCGACGAGCAGTACTTC. This codes for CASSADRGFDEQYF.

This rearrangement joins TRBV6-5 to TRBJ1-2; 9 nucleotides line up with TRBD1. The CDR3 is 12 residues long. Germline V gives CDR1 MNHEY, CDR2 SVGAGI. Trimming removed 10 bases from V and 8 bases from J; junction bases left unmatched: 8. For the CDR3, the DNA is TGTGCCATCGTACGACAGGGGGACGGCTACACCTTC. Protein sequence: CAIVRQGDGYTF.

This clone has just a few counts. This chain links TRBV2 with TRBJ2-7; 7 nucleotides match TRBD1. CDR3 length: 13 residues. Looked up from germline, CDR1 is SNHLY and CDR2 is FYNNEI. Unmatched junction bases numbered 5, after V lost 7 bases and J lost 2 bases. CDR3 DNA sequence: TGTGCCAGCAAGAGGGACAGCGCCTACGAGCAGTACTTC. Protein: CASKRDSAYEQYF.

The rearrangement joins TRBV30 to TRBJ2-3; D not certain. The CDR3 has 15 residues. The germline gives CDR1 GTSNPN, CDR2 SVGIG (reference sequence). The V and J ends lost 1 base and 2 bases respectively, with 13 bases between them. CDR3 sequence (DNA): TGTGCCTGGAGTGCCCCCCCGTTCGTCACAGATACGCAGTATTTT. Its translation is CAWSAPPFVTDTQYF.